The rows below give T cell receptor beta chains drawn from one sample of a study of blood T cell repertoires in COVID-19. Only in-frame clones appear in the TCRdb table, and some are missing; sequencing was by immunoSEQ multiplex PCR. The sample lists about 320,000 clones, 85% occurring once. The specimen was PBMCs or T cells enriched from blood (not recorded which). The receptors come from a woman aged 30 to 39 who had been exposed to COVID-19. The CDR3 runs from the conserved cysteine through the conserved F or W. The order of the fields is clone size, J gene, V gene, D gene, CDR3 protein, CDR3 DNA. A D gene is named only where the DNA matches it firmly. Size values are once, few and many counts, or a class for expanded clones, and some rows have none.

clone_size: few
j_call: TRBJ2-3
v_call: TRBV13
d_call: NA
cdr3_aa: CASSLKLYHTDTQYF
cdr3_nt: TGTGCCAGCAGCTTAAAGCTTTACCACACAGATACGCAGTATTTT

clone_size: NA
j_call: TRBJ2-5
v_call: TRBV30
d_call: NA
cdr3_aa: CAWSITSRETQYF
cdr3_nt: TGTGCCTGGAGTATCACCAGCAGGGAGACCCAGTACTTC

clone_size: NA
j_call: TRBJ1-2
v_call: TRBV7-6
d_call: NA
cdr3_aa: CASSLGQGYGYTF
cdr3_nt: TGTGCCAGCAGCTTAGGGCAGGGGTATGGCTACACCTTC

clone_size: NA
j_call: TRBJ1-2
v_call: TRBV30
d_call: NA
cdr3_aa: CADGELVGYTF
cdr3_nt: TGTGCCGATGGGGAGTTGGTTGGCTACACCTTC

clone_size: once
j_call: TRBJ1-1
v_call: TRBV19
d_call: NA
cdr3_aa: CASSAGDEAFF
cdr3_nt: TGTGCCAGTAGTGCGGGAGATGAAGCTTTCTTT

clone_size: NA
j_call: TRBJ1-2
v_call: TRBV30
d_call: TRBD1
cdr3_aa: CAWRTPRTGGNYGYTF
cdr3_nt: TGTGCCTGGAGGACCCCCCGGACAGGTGGTAACTATGGCTACACCTTC

clone_size: NA
j_call: TRBJ1-3
v_call: TRBV19
d_call: NA
cdr3_aa: CASSIAALSGNTIYF
cdr3_nt: TGTGCCAGTAGTATAGCTGCGCTCTCTGGAAACACCATATATTTT

clone_size: NA
j_call: TRBJ2-1
v_call: TRBV2
d_call: TRBD2
cdr3_aa: CASSEAPTGLVIF
cdr3_nt: TGTGCCAGCAGTGAAGCTCCGACGGGACTAGTCATCTTC

clone_size: NA
j_call: TRBJ2-1
v_call: TRBV5-1
d_call: TRBD2
cdr3_aa: CASSLPRGAAGGNNEQFF
cdr3_nt: TGCGCCAGCAGCTTGCCCCGGGGGGCGGCGGGAGGGAACAATGAGCAGTTCTTC

clone_size: NA
j_call: TRBJ2-1
v_call: TRBV9
d_call: NA
cdr3_aa: CASSVEGAVVRNEQFF
cdr3_nt: TGTGCCAGCAGCGTAGAGGGAGCGGTGGTTCGCAATGAGCAGTTCTTC

clone_size: NA
j_call: TRBJ2-3
v_call: TRBV21-1
d_call: NA
cdr3_aa: CASYTSRDRLDTQYF
cdr3_nt: TGTGCCAGTTACACTAGCCGAGATCGGCTTGATACGCAGTATTTT

clone_size: NA
j_call: TRBJ1-1
v_call: TRBV4-2
d_call: NA
cdr3_aa: CASSQERAVNTEAFF
cdr3_nt: TGTGCCAGCAGCCAAGAGCGGGCCGTGAACACTGAAGCTTTCTTT

clone_size: NA
j_call: TRBJ1-1
v_call: TRBV19
d_call: NA
cdr3_aa: CASSTRAAGETEAFF
cdr3_nt: TGTGCCAGTAGTACCCGGGCCGCGGGGGAAACTGAAGCTTTCTTT

clone_size: NA
j_call: TRBJ1-1
v_call: TRBV28
d_call: TRBD1
cdr3_aa: CASSLLGQGRMNTEAFF
cdr3_nt: TGTGCCAGCAGTTTATTGGGACAGGGGAGGATGAACACTGAAGCTTTCTTT

clone_size: NA
j_call: TRBJ2-3
v_call: TRBV24-1
d_call: NA
cdr3_aa: CATSDSSPRLSTDTQYF
cdr3_nt: TGTGCCACCAGTGATAGCTCACCTAGACTAAGCACAGATACGCAGTATTTT

clone_size: NA
j_call: TRBJ1-2
v_call: TRBV19
d_call: NA
cdr3_aa: CASSIEPTQDYGYTF
cdr3_nt: TGTGCCAGTAGTATTGAGCCGACACAAGACTATGGCTACACCTTC

clone_size: NA
j_call: TRBJ2-5
v_call: TRBV4-1
d_call: TRBD2
cdr3_aa: CASSQAFSGGDETQYF
cdr3_nt: TGCGCCAGCAGCCAAGCCTTTAGCGGGGGGGACGAGACCCAGTACTTC

clone_size: NA
j_call: TRBJ1-6
v_call: TRBV3-1/TRBV3-2
d_call: TRBD1
cdr3_aa: CASSQGQGNSPLHF
cdr3_nt: TGTGCCAGCAGCCAAGGACAGGGTAATTCACCCCTCCACTTT

clone_size: NA
j_call: TRBJ1-1
v_call: TRBV2
d_call: TRBD1
cdr3_aa: CASSEPWSGQGIAYTEAFF
cdr3_nt: TGTGCCAGCAGTGAACCATGGTCGGGACAGGGAATTGCATACACTGAAGCTTTCTTT

clone_size: NA
j_call: TRBJ1-6
v_call: TRBV3-1/TRBV3-2
d_call: NA
cdr3_aa: CASSQVSVVANSPLHF
cdr3_nt: TGTGCCAGCAGCCAAGTATCGGTGGTAGCAAATTCACCCCTCCACTTT

clone_size: NA
j_call: TRBJ2-7
v_call: TRBV27
d_call: TRBD1
cdr3_aa: CASRGTGSEQYF
cdr3_nt: TGTGCCAGCAGGGGGACAGGGAGCGAGCAGTACTTC

clone_size: NA
j_call: TRBJ1-1
v_call: TRBV5-5
d_call: NA
cdr3_aa: CASSLSGGNTEAFF
cdr3_nt: TGTGCCAGCAGCTTGTCGGGAGGGAACACTGAAGCTTTCTTT

clone_size: NA
j_call: TRBJ1-4
v_call: TRBV10-2
d_call: NA
cdr3_aa: CASSEQGEVKLFF
cdr3_nt: TGCGCCAGCAGTGAGCAGGGTGAAGTGAAACTGTTTTTT

clone_size: NA
j_call: TRBJ1-5
v_call: TRBV7-7
d_call: NA
cdr3_aa: CASSLDYCRVSNQPQHF
cdr3_nt: TGTGCTAGCAGCTTAGATTATTGCAGGGTTAGCAATCAGCCCCAGCATTTT

clone_size: NA
j_call: TRBJ1-1
v_call: TRBV5-6
d_call: NA
cdr3_aa: CASSETTVPNTEAFF
cdr3_nt: TGTGCCAGCAGCGAAACGACAGTACCGAACACTGAAGCTTTCTTT

clone_size: NA
j_call: TRBJ2-7
v_call: TRBV5-4
d_call: TRBD1
cdr3_aa: CASSLQGQGSSEQYF
cdr3_nt: TGTGCCAGCAGCTTGCAGGGACAGGGCTCTAGCGAGCAGTACTTC

clone_size: NA
j_call: TRBJ1-1
v_call: TRBV12-3/TRBV12-4
d_call: NA
cdr3_aa: CASSLEAEAFF
cdr3_nt: TGTGCCAGCAGCCTCGAGGCTGAAGCTTTCTTT

clone_size: NA
j_call: TRBJ2-1
v_call: TRBV6-2/TRBV6-3
d_call: NA
cdr3_aa: CASRYGSWGDEQFF
cdr3_nt: TGTGCCAGCAGATACGGGTCCTGGGGGGATGAGCAGTTCTTC

clone_size: once
j_call: TRBJ2-2
v_call: TRBV6-4
d_call: NA
cdr3_aa: CASSDSGGSNTGELFF
cdr3_nt: TGTGCCAGCAGTGACTCGGGGGGTAGTAACACCGGGGAGCTGTTTTTT

clone_size: NA
j_call: TRBJ2-1
v_call: TRBV6-5
d_call: NA
cdr3_aa: CASSLSDRKYNEQFF
cdr3_nt: TGTGCCAGCAGTCTCTCGGACAGAAAATACAATGAGCAGTTCTTC

clone_size: NA
j_call: TRBJ2-5
v_call: TRBV7-3
d_call: TRBD2
cdr3_aa: CASSLTPGLESGTQYF
cdr3_nt: TGTGCCAGCAGCTTAACACCGGGACTAGAGTCCGGGACCCAGTACTTC

clone_size: few
j_call: TRBJ2-3
v_call: TRBV18
d_call: TRBD2
cdr3_aa: CASSPRFGPSGDTDTQYF
cdr3_nt: TGTGCCAGCTCACCACGTTTCGGTCCTAGCGGGGACACAGATACGCAGTATTTT

clone_size: NA
j_call: TRBJ2-3
v_call: TRBV6-5
d_call: TRBD2
cdr3_aa: CASSSSGSTDTQYF
cdr3_nt: TGTGCCAGCAGTAGTAGCGGGAGCACAGATACGCAGTATTTT

clone_size: NA
j_call: TRBJ2-5
v_call: TRBV5-6
d_call: NA
cdr3_aa: CASSPRVRMETQYF
cdr3_nt: TGTGCCAGCAGCCCCCGGGTCCGGATGGAGACCCAGTACTTC

clone_size: NA
j_call: TRBJ2-1
v_call: TRBV10-3
d_call: TRBD2
cdr3_aa: CAIREGTSGRNEQFF
cdr3_nt: TGTGCCATCAGAGAGGGGACTAGCGGGAGGAATGAGCAGTTCTTC

clone_size: NA
j_call: TRBJ2-7
v_call: TRBV6-5
d_call: TRBD2
cdr3_aa: CASSYQRGSSYEQYF
cdr3_nt: TGTGCCAGCAGTTACCAGCGGGGGAGCTCCTACGAGCAGTACTTC

clone_size: NA
j_call: TRBJ1-2
v_call: TRBV19
d_call: TRBD1
cdr3_aa: CASSTHQGADYGYTF
cdr3_nt: TGTGCCAGTAGTACCCATCAGGGGGCGGACTATGGCTACACCTTC

clone_size: few
j_call: TRBJ2-1
v_call: TRBV6-5
d_call: TRBD1
cdr3_aa: CASSYSPGGDEQFF
cdr3_nt: TGTGCCAGCAGTTACTCCCCAGGGGGCGATGAGCAGTTCTTC

clone_size: NA
j_call: TRBJ1-2
v_call: TRBV6-5
d_call: TRBD1
cdr3_aa: CASSTGTGVGYTF
cdr3_nt: TGTGCCAGCAGCACCGGGACAGGGGTTGGCTACACCTTC